The rows below give T cell receptor beta chains drawn from one sample of a study of human thymus T cells. Sequencing was performed with immunoSEQ multiplex PCR; in TCRdb, only in-frame clones are kept and a portion is missing. The sample has roughly 120,000 clones; 90% to 95% are singletons. The specimen was thymus tissue. The receptors were sampled from a boy under two years old with a congenital heart defect but otherwise immunologically healthy. CDR3s include the opening cysteine and the closing phenylalanine or tryptophan. The D gene is left open where the match is weak. Part of the rows lack a size; the others show once, few, many or a class for expanded clones.

size	V	D	J	CDR3	DNA
once	TRBV4-3	.	TRBJ2-3	CASSQDSGPVQRGGPADTQYF	TGCGCCAGCAGCCAAGATTCGGGGCCAGTCCAGAGGGGGGGGCCTGCAGATACGCAGTATTTT
.	TRBV19	.	TRBJ1-5	CASSPTPGQPQHF	TGTGCCAGTAGTCCTACCCCGGGGCAGCCCCAGCATTTT
.	TRBV18	.	TRBJ1-6	CASSPLRRGENSPLHF	TGTGCCAGCTCCCCACTTCGGAGGGGTGAAAATTCACCCCTCCACTTT
.	TRBV9	.	TRBJ2-3	CASSVGIEGSPKERDSGDTQYF	TGTGCCAGCAGCGTAGGGATAGAGGGCTCCCCTAAGGAGAGGGACTCAGGAGATACGCAGTATTTT
.	TRBV28	.	TRBJ2-5	CASSGLYPLQETQYF	TGTGCCAGCAGTGGATTGTACCCCTTACAAGAGACCCAGTACTTC
few	TRBV14	.	TRBJ1-1	CASSHGLNTEAFF	TGTGCCAGCAGCCATGGGTTGAACACTGAAGCTTTCTTT
.	TRBV14	.	TRBJ1-1	CASSRMNHLNTEAFF	TGTGCCAGCAGCCGTATGAATCACCTGAACACTGAAGCTTTCTTT
.	TRBV5-6	.	TRBJ1-2	CASSFGRTYGYTF	TGTGCCAGCAGCTTTGGAAGGACCTATGGCTACACCTTC
.	TRBV5-1	.	TRBJ2-7	CASSPPLIASYEQYF	TGCGCCAGCAGCCCACCTTTGATCGCATCCTACGAGCAGTACTTC
.	TRBV6-1	TRBD1	TRBJ2-7	CASRDSSYEQYF	TGTGCCAGTCGGGACAGCTCCTACGAGCAGTACTTC
.	TRBV4-3	.	TRBJ2-1	CASSHQLDIHNEQFF	TGCGCCAGCAGCCACCAGCTGGACATCCACAATGAGCAGTTCTTC
.	TRBV7-6	TRBD2	TRBJ2-1	CASSPRGGGVNEQFF	TGTGCCAGCAGCCCACGCGGCGGGGGGGTCAATGAGCAGTTCTTC
.	TRBV11-2	TRBD1	TRBJ2-7	CASLDRGGEQYF	TGTGCCAGCCTCGACAGGGGTGGCGAGCAGTACTTC
once	TRBV10-1	.	TRBJ2-2	CASSYTHTGELFF	TGCGCCAGCAGCTACACTCACACCGGGGAGCTGTTTTTT
.	TRBV6-1	TRBD2	TRBJ2-7	CASSEGLAGDTSSYEQYF	TGTGCCAGCAGTGAGGGACTAGCGGGGGACACGAGCTCCTACGAGCAGTACTTC